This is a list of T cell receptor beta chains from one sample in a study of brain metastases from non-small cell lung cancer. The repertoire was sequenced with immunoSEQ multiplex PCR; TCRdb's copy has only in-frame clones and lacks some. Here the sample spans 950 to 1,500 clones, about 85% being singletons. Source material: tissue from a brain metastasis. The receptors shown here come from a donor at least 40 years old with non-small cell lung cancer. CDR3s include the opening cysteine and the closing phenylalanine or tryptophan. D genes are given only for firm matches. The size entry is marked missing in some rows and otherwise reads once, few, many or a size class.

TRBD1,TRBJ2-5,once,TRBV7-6,CASSLQGAAGETQYF,TGTGCCAGCAGCTTACAGGGGGCAGCGGGAGAGACCCAGTACTTC
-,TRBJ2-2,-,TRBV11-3,CASSLGLANTGELFF,TGTGCCAGCAGCTTAGGGCTAGCGAACACCGGGGAGCTGTTTTTT
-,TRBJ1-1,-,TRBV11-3,CASSLEGKNTEAFF,TGTGCCAGCAGCTTAGAGGGTAAGAACACTGAAGCTTTCTTT
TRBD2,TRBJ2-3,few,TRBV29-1,CSVGGGGRDVGTQYF,TGCAGCGTTGGAGGCGGGGGACGGGATGTGGGCACGCAGTATTTT
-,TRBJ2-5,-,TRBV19,CASSPQYGGETQYF,TGTGCCAGTAGTCCCCAGTATGGGGGTGAGACCCAGTACTTC
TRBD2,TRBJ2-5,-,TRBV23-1,CASSQQRETVQETQYF,TGCGCCAGCAGTCAACAGCGGGAGACCGTCCAGGAGACCCAGTACTTC
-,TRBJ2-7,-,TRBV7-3,CASSLSPSHEQYF,TGTGCCAGCAGCCTAAGCCCTAGCCACGAGCAGTACTTC
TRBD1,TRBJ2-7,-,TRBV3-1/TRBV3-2,CASSQELSGQAF,TGTGCCAGCAGCCAAGAACTCTCGGGACAGGCTTTC
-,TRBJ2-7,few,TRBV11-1,CASSSDWEQYF,TGTGCCAGCAGCTCCGACTGGGAGCAGTACTTC
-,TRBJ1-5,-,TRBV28,CASTERGRDVIQPQHF,TGTGCCAGCACCGAAAGGGGCAGGGATGTTATTCAGCCCCAGCATTTT
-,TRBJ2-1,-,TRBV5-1,CASSLGRGAPHEQFF,TGCGCCAGCAGCTTGGGCAGGGGAGCCCCCCATGAGCAGTTCTTC
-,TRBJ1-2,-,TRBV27,CASSLAPEPYGYTF,TGTGCCAGCAGTTTAGCTCCAGAACCCTATGGCTACACCTTC
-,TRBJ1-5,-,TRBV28,CTSSPPRGPQHF,TGTACCAGCAGCCCCCCCAGGGGGCCCCAGCATTTT
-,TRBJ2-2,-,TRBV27,CASSFEINTGELFF,TGTGCCAGCAGTTTTGAGATAAACACCGGGGAGCTGTTTTTT
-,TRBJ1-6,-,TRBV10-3,CAISDRENSPLHF,TGTGCCATCAGTGACAGGGAAAATTCACCCCTCCACTTT
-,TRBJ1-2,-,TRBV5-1,CASSLQDVDGGYTF,TGCGCCAGCAGCTTACAGGACGTAGACGGTGGCTACACCTTC
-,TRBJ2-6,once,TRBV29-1,CSVATTGANVLTF,TGCAGCGTTGCCACTACTGGGGCCAACGTCCTGACTTTC
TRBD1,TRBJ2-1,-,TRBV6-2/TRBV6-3,CASSYSDRNEQFF,TGTGCCAGCAGTTACTCGGACAGGAATGAGCAGTTCTTC
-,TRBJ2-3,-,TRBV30,CAWSVSPGPSTDTQYF,TGTGCCTGGAGTGTAAGTCCAGGTCCTAGCACAGATACGCAGTATTTT
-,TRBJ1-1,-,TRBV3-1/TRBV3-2,CASSLNSIRTEAFF,TGTGCCAGCAGCCTTAATTCAATTCGCACTGAAGCTTTCTTT
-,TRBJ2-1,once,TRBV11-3,CASSLVSYNEQFF,TGTGCCAGCAGCTTAGTGAGCTACAATGAGCAGTTCTTC
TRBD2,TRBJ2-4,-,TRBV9,CASSVGTSEENIQYF,TGTGCCAGCAGCGTTGGGACTAGCGAAGAAAACATTCAGTACTTC
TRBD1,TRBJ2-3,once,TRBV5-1,CASSLSGQRTDTQYF,TGCGCCAGCAGCTTGTCGGGACAGCGCACAGATACGCAGTATTTT
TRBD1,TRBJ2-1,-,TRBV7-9,CASHGQGKNEQFF,TGTGCCAGCCACGGACAGGGAAAAAATGAGCAGTTCTTC
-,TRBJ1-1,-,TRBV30,CAWSVPAGRAFF,TGTGCCTGGAGTGTACCGGCAGGGAGGGCTTTCTTT
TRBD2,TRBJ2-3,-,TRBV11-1,CASSLLGGSGDTQYF,TGTGCCAGCAGCTTACTGGGCGGGAGTGGAGATACGCAGTATTTT
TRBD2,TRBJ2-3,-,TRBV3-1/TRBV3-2,CASSQKVGLASTDTQYF,TGTGCCAGCAGCCAAAAGGTGGGACTAGCGTCCACAGATACGCAGTATTTT
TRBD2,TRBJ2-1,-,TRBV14,CASSPSLTSGSFAYNEQFF,TGTGCCAGCAGCCCAAGTCTGACTAGCGGGAGTTTTGCCTACAATGAGCAGTTCTTC
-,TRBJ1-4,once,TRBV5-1,CASSLGPSGAGEKLFF,TGCGCCAGCAGCCTCGGCCCGTCGGGAGCAGGGGAAAAACTGTTTTTT
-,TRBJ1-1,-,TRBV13,CASSLVGGLEAFF,TGTGCCAGCAGCTTAGTCGGGGGTTTAGAAGCTTTCTTT
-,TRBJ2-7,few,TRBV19,CASSIPGEGSYEQYF,TGTGCCAGTAGTATTCCAGGGGAGGGATCCTACGAGCAGTACTTC
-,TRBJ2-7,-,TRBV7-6,CASSFSGSYEQYF,TGTGCCAGCAGCTTCTCGGGGTCCTACGAGCAGTACTTC
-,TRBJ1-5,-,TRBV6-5,CASGGGNQPQHF,TGTGCCAGCGGGGGGGGCAATCAGCCCCAGCATTTT
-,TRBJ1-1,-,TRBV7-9,CASSPESRNTEAFF,TGTGCCAGCAGCCCCGAGAGCAGGAACACTGAAGCTTTCTTT
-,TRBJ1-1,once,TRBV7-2,CASSLSAGDTEAFF,TGTGCCAGCAGCTTGTCCGCAGGGGACACTGAAGCTTTCTTT
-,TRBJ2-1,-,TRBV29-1,CSVDSPRRVDEQFF,TGCAGCGTTGATTCCCCACGTCGGGTTGATGAGCAGTTCTTC
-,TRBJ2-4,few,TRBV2,CASRREIQYF,TGTGCCAGCCGAAGAGAAATTCAGTACTTC
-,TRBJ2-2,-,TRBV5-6,CASSLDRSSNTGELFF,TGTGCCAGCAGCTTGGACAGGTCTTCTAACACCGGGGAGCTGTTTTTT
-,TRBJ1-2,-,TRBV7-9,CASSRKGVFKGYTF,TGTGCCAGCAGCCGCAAGGGGGTGTTTAAGGGCTACACCTTC
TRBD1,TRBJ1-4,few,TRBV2,CASSEAPKGQITTNEKLFF,TGTGCCAGCAGTGAAGCGCCGAAGGGACAGATCACAACTAATGAAAAACTGTTTTTT
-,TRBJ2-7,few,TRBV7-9,CASSRNYEQYF,TGTGCCAGCAGCCGAAATTACGAGCAGTACTTC
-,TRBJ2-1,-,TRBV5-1,CASLLNGSPYNEQFF,TGCGCCAGCTTATTGAACGGTAGTCCCTACAATGAGCAGTTCTTC
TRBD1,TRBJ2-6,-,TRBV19,CASQGTGGAGANVLTF,TGTGCCAGTCAAGGGACAGGGGGAGCTGGGGCCAACGTCCTGACTTTC